Shown below are 29 T cell receptor beta chains from a single sample sequenced in a study of T cell responses to AZD1222 COVID-19 vaccine. Sequencing used immunoSEQ multiplex PCR; TCRdb keeps in-frame clones, though not all of them. The sample yields some 140,000 clones, approximately 93% seen once. The sequencing here drew on peripheral blood, taken on day 0 of AZD1222 vaccination. The receptor set was obtained from an adult in good health.

This chain connects TRBV7-3 to TRBJ2-2; 8 bases match TRBD1. Trimming at V came to 5 bases and at J to 1 base, leaving 12 bases not matched to a gene. The V gene's germline CDR1 is SGHTA and CDR2 FQGTGA. CDR3 length equals 18 residues. CDR3 in DNA: TGTGCCAGCAGCCATTCCTCCCCAGGGGGCGTGAACACCGGGGAGCTGTTTTTT. Translation: CASSHSSPGGVNTGELFF.

The chain combines TRBV19 with TRBJ1-6, with 9 bases fitting TRBD1. CDR3 size: 14 residues. Germline V gene lookup returns CDR1 LNHDA and CDR2 SQIVND (reference sequence). V lost 4 bases and J lost 11; bases outside the gene matches: 6. CDR3 region: CASSRPGQGTPLHF. The DNA for the CDR3 is TGTGCCAGTAGTAGACCGGGACAGGGTACACCCCTCCACTTT.

The V call is TRBV5-1, the J call TRBJ2-1; D may be TRBD1 or TRBD2 (5 bases each). V was shortened by 8 bases and J by 5 bases, with 23 bases between the two germline ends. CDR3 length: 16 amino acids. Germline V gene lookup returns CDR1 SGHRS and CDR2 YFSETQ. CDR3 DNA: TGCGCCAGAGTGTGGGAGTGGGTGGGGCTCGACAATGAGCAGTTCTTC. Protein sequence: CARVWEWVGLDNEQFF.

V usage is TRBV11-1 and J usage is TRBJ1-1; D perhaps matches TRBD1 (5 bases). Trimming pared 6 bases from V and 4 bases from J, leaving 15 bases between. This CDR3 has 14 amino acids. Germline values: CDR1 SGHAT, CDR2 FQDESV (reference sequence). For the CDR3, the DNA is TGTGCCAGCAGTCTCTCCACAGGCACCACTGAAGCTTTCTTT. The encoded protein is CASSLSTGTTEAFF.

The chain carries TRBV10-3 and TRBJ1-5, with 9 bases lining up with TRBD1. V gave up 3 bases and J gave up 11 bases; unmatched junction bases: 14. Germline loops: CDR1 ENHRY, CDR2 SYGVKD. The length of the CDR3 is 16 residues. CDR3 sequence (DNA): TGTGCCATCAGTGACCACCGGGACAGGGCCGTTGGGGCCCAGCATTTT. Translation gives CAISDHRDRAVGAQHF.

The chain couples TRBV11-2 to TRBJ2-5; D ambiguous. Germline lookup yields CDR1 SGHAT and CDR2 FQNNGV. Deletions cut 4 bases from V and 2 bases from J, with 2 bases between. The length of the CDR3 is 11 residues. The DNA of the CDR3 is TGTGCCAGCAGCTCGCAAGAGACCCAGTACTTC. This translates into CASSSQETQYF.

The genes are TRBV10-1 and TRBJ1-6, with 8 nucleotides matching TRBD1. CDR3 length: 16 residues. CDR1 and CDR2 from the germline V gene are WNHNN and SYGVQD (reference sequence). The V gene end was trimmed by 6 bases and the J gene end by 7 bases; junction bases not matched to a gene: 11. The CDR3 is CASRRQGLLENSPLHF. The CDR3 DNA reads as TGCGCCAGCAGAAGACAGGGGTTACTTGAGAATTCACCCCTCCACTTT.

The rearrangement joins TRBV5-8 to TRBJ1-5; D gene unclear. Germline V lookup: CDR1 SGHTS, CDR2 YDEGEE. V shed 0 bases and J shed 0 bases, with 7 bases lying between them. CDR3 length: 15 residues. CDR3 DNA sequence: TGTGCCAGCAGCTTGGGAATCGATAGCAATCAGCCCCAGCATTTT. Amino acids: CASSLGIDSNQPQHF.

The gene calls are TRBV12-5 and TRBJ2-3; 8 bases map to TRBD1. Germline values: CDR1 LGHNT, CDR2 FRNRAP. There are 15 residues in the CDR3. Trimming took 5 bases from V and 4 from J; bases not matched to a gene: 8. DNA for the CDR3: TGTGCTAGTGGTGATGGGACAGGTAGTGCAGATACGCAGTATTTT. Translation gives CASGDGTGSADTQYF.

The J gene is TRBJ1-3, the V gene TRBV4-1; no clear D. CDR1 and CDR2 from the germline V gene are MGHRA and YSYEKL. V was clipped by 3 bases and J by 0 bases, with 12 bases between them. The CDR3 has 16 amino acids. The CDR3 DNA sequence: TGCGCCAGCAGCCAGCGCGAGAGGACCTCTGGAAACACCATATATTTT. Protein sequence: CASSQRERTSGNTIYF.

The CDR3 is CASSKVGSGNTIYF. The CDR3 DNA is TGTGCCAGTAGTAAAGTGGGCAGCGGAAACACCATATATTTT. The chain carries TRBV19 and TRBJ1-3; D not resolved. Trimming cost V 4 bases and J 4 bases, with 11 bases left between them. The CDR3 sequence is 14 residues long. The V gene's germline CDR1 is LNHDA and CDR2 SQIVND (reference sequence).

In this sample, this clone turned up once. V is TRBV9 and J is TRBJ1-4; weak D call: TRBD1 (5 bases). The CDR3 is 14 amino acids. Trimming pared 2 bases from V and 6 bases from J, leaving 11 bases between. Germline V gene sequence: CDR1 SGDLS, CDR2 YYNGEE. CDR3 nucleotide sequence: TGTGCCAGCAGCGTTCTGGCCAGGGATGAAAAACTGTTTTTT. This sequence encodes CASSVLARDEKLFF.

The CDR3 coding sequence is TGTGCCAGTTCGGTGGGGACTAGCGGGAGTCGTGGCTCCTACGAGCAGTACTTC. As protein: CASSVGTSGSRGSYEQYF. The chain couples TRBV19 to TRBJ2-7; 14 positions match TRBD2. In germline, CDR1 is LNHDA, CDR2 SQIVND (reference sequence). This CDR3 spans 18 amino acids. V shed 8 bases, J shed 0 bases, and the junction held 12 bases outside the gene matches.

The genes are TRBV5-6 and TRBJ1-2, with D possibly matching TRBD1 (6 bases). Germline V gene lookup returns CDR1 SGHDT and CDR2 YYEEEE. Deletions cut 0 bases from V and 5 bases from J, with 17 bases between. The CDR3 extends over 16 amino acids. The CDR3 reads CASSLVDRSAGYGYTF. In DNA, the CDR3 is TGTGCCAGCAGCTTGGTGGACAGATCGGCGGGGTATGGCTACACCTTC. Using reference TRBV5-6 and TRBJ1-2 for the parts outside the CDR3, the full variable domain is DAGVTQSPTHLIKTRGQQVTLRCSPKSGHDTVSWYQQALGQGPQFIFQYYEEEERQRGNFPDRFSGHQFPNYSSELNVNALLLGDSALYLCASSLVDRSAGYGYTFGSGTRLTVV.

The genes are TRBV6-5 and TRBJ1-2, with D possibly matching TRBD1 (6 bases). This CDR3 is 14 amino acids long. Trimming cost V 8 bases and J 4 bases, with 17 bases left between them. Germline values: CDR1 MNHEY, CDR2 SVGAGI. The CDR3 region is CASLSRRGFYGYTF. The CDR3, as DNA: TGTGCCAGCCTTAGCCGTAGGGGGTTCTATGGCTACACCTTC.

This chain connects TRBV27 to TRBJ1-2; D might be TRBD1 (5 bases). The CDR3 length is 16 residues. In germline, CDR1 is MNHEY, CDR2 SMNVEV (reference sequence). Between the trimmed V and J ends, which lost 0 bases and 6 bases, there was a span of 17 bases. This chain's CDR3 is CASSLSNGGLVDGYTF. The CDR3 nucleotides are TGTGCCAGCAGTTTATCGAATGGGGGGTTGGTTGATGGCTACACCTTC.

The chain has TRBV30 and TRBJ1-2; a weak D match, TRBD1 (6 bases). Trimming removed 6 bases from V and 2 bases from J, with 13 bases in between. The CDR3 length is 13 residues. The germline V gene has CDR1 GTSNPN and CDR2 SVGIG (reference sequence). The CDR3 DNA follows: TGTGCCTGTGAAGGGGGGGCGAACTATGGCTACACCTTC. It encodes CACEGGANYGYTF.

The chain recombines TRBV4-2 with TRBJ2-7; maybe TRBD2 (6 bases). The CDR3 totals 14 residues. Germline CDR1 is LGHNA and CDR2 is YNFKEQ. Trimming removed 4 bases from V and 7 bases from J, with 17 bases in between. Written as DNA, the CDR3 is TGTGCCAGCAGCCGCCGCGGGGAGGCGGGGGAGCAGTACTTC. This translates into CASSRRGEAGEQYF.

J is TRBJ2-5 and V is TRBV27; D is possibly TRBD2 (6 bases). This CDR3 contains 13 residues. Per the germline V gene, CDR1 is MNHEY and CDR2 is SMNVEV (reference sequence). Trimming took 3 bases from V and 5 from J, leaving 10 bases between them. The CDR3 DNA is TGTGCCAGCAGTTTTCAAGGAGGGGAGACCCAGTACTTC. Protein product: CASSFQGGETQYF.

The chain has TRBV5-1 and TRBJ2-1; 9 nucleotides align to TRBD1. Germline loops: CDR1 SGHRS, CDR2 YFSETQ. V lost 0 bases to trimming and J lost 4 bases; unmatched junction nucleotides: 5. CDR3 length equals 16 residues. CDR3 region: CASSLEGTGRYNEQFF. Written as DNA, the CDR3 is TGCGCCAGCAGCTTGGAAGGGACAGGGAGATACAATGAGCAGTTCTTC. Full variable domain (remainder filled in from reference TRBV5-1 and TRBJ2-1): KAGVTQTPRYLIKTRGQQVTLSCSPISGHRSVSWYQQTPGQGLQFLFEYFSETQRNKGNFPGRFSGRQFSNSRSEMNVSTLELGDSALYLCASSLEGTGRYNEQFFGPGTRLTVL.

V gene TRBV4-1 combines with J gene TRBJ2-7, with D uncertain. Germline V gives CDR1 MGHRA, CDR2 YSYEKL. This CDR3 is 16 amino acids long. Trimming pared 0 bases from V and 0 bases from J, leaving 12 bases between. DNA of the CDR3: TGCGCCAGCAGCCAAGACTTTGACTGGTACTCCTACGAGCAGTACTTC. This translates into CASSQDFDWYSYEQYF.

The rearrangement links TRBV3-1 (or the pseudogene TRBV3-2) to TRBJ1-3; no reliable D call. Per the germline V gene, CDR1 is LGHDT and CDR2 is YNNKEL (reference sequence). The CDR3 is 15 residues long. With 4 bases removed from V and 0 bases from J, the gap between germline ends came to 10 bases. This CDR3 is CASSPFLSSGNTIYF. CDR3 sequence (DNA): TGTGCCAGCAGCCCCTTCCTGTCCTCTGGAAACACCATATATTTT.

This clone has more than one count but fewer than ten. The chain recombines TRBV15 with TRBJ1-4, with a tentative D call TRBD1 (5 bases). V lost 0 bases and J lost 5, with 10 bases in between. The germline V gene encodes CDR1 LNHNV and CDR2 YYDKDF (reference sequence). The length of the CDR3 is 15 residues. The CDR3 sequence is CATSRDWGPNEKLFF. The CDR3 nucleotides are TGTGCCACCAGCAGAGATTGGGGACCAAATGAAAAACTGTTTTTT.

J is TRBJ2-1 and V is TRBV5-1, with a possible D match to TRBD2 (6 bases). V lost 4 bases to trimming and J lost 7 bases, with 18 bases between them. This CDR3 is built from 15 residues. Germline V gives CDR1 SGHRS, CDR2 YFSETQ. CDR3 residues: CASSPGEDIFNEQFF. The DNA for the CDR3 is TGCGCCAGCAGCCCGGGGGAGGACATTTTTAATGAGCAGTTCTTC.

This chain uses TRBV28 with TRBJ2-7, with 9 bases aligning to TRBD1. The V gene's germline CDR1 is MDHEN and CDR2 SYDVKM. The CDR3 has 12 amino acids. V was pared by 8 bases and J by 5 bases, with 4 bases of the junction left unmatched. The CDR3 here is CASRTGGHEQYF. The CDR3 nucleotides read TGTGCCAGCCGCACAGGGGGCCACGAGCAGTACTTC.

The gene calls are TRBV7-2 and TRBJ1-6; tentative D call: TRBD1 (5 bases). The germline V gene has CDR1 SGHTA and CDR2 FQGNSA. Trimming took 5 bases from V and 9 from J, leaving 14 bases between them. The CDR3 extends over 14 amino acids. CDR3 sequence: CASSPTRVGSPLHF. The DNA of the CDR3 is TGTGCCAGCAGCCCGACCAGGGTCGGTTCACCCCTCCACTTT.

The rearrangement links TRBV5-4 to TRBJ1-1; tentatively, D is TRBD1 (6 bases). Trimming cost V 4 bases and J 2 bases, with 12 bases left between them. The germline V gene has CDR1 SGHNT and CDR2 YYREEE (reference sequence). The CDR3 has 14 amino acids. The CDR3 DNA reads TGTGCCAGCAGCCCGGTAGGGGGTAACACTGAAGCTTTCTTT. Translation: CASSPVGGNTEAFF.

The genes are TRBV5-6 and TRBJ1-1, with no clear D. V shed 0 bases and J shed 2 bases, with 8 bases lying between them. The CDR3 length is 14 residues. Germline V gene sequence: CDR1 SGHDT, CDR2 YYEEEE. CDR3 DNA sequence: TGTGCCAGCAGCTTGGAAAACTTTAACACTGAAGCTTTCTTT. Protein sequence: CASSLENFNTEAFF.

The rearrangement joins TRBV10-3 to TRBJ2-1, with TRBD2 matching over 9 bases. CDR1 is ENHRY, CDR2 SYGVKD, per germline. The CDR3 is 15 amino acids. J gave up 4 bases and V 2 bases, and 3 bases lay outside the gene matches. CDR3 loop: CAISEGTSPYNEQFF. The CDR3 DNA is TGTGCCATCAGTGAGGGGACTAGCCCATACAATGAGCAGTTCTTC.